This T cell receptor beta chain was documented in a study of cytomegalovirus exposure and HLA in healthy donors. In this sample, this clone turned up a few times. PCR used 60 Vbeta primers and 13 Jbeta primers. This table comes from immunoSEQ multiplex PCR, and its TCRdb copy is limited to in-frame clones, with some not included. The table records 140,000 to 150,000 clones, 75% to 80% of them present only once. Germline values: CDR1 SGHRS, CDR2 YFSETQ. The CDR3 is made up of 15 amino acids. The ends lost 5 bases at V and 11 bases at J; junction bases unmatched: 18. The rearrangement uses TRBV5-1 and TRBJ2-5; TRBD1 matches at 7 bases. The origin of this receptor is a male donor in good health and CMV-seronegative. The sequencing input was PBMCs. CDR3 in amino acids: CASRGRQGQLGEQYF. DNA for the CDR3: TGCGCCAGCAGAGGGAGACAGGGTCAATTGGGGGAGCAGTACTTC.